Below are 27 T cell receptor beta chains sequenced from a single sample in a study of blood T cell repertoires in COVID-19. This table comes from immunoSEQ multiplex PCR, and its TCRdb copy is limited to in-frame clones, with some not included. The table lists 150,000 to 200,000 clones, roughly 90% of them singletons. Sequenced input: peripheral blood. The receptors derive from a woman aged 70-85 years with acute or convalescent COVID-19.

The chain has TRBV5-1 and TRBJ1-2; D remains unclear. CDR3 size: 13 residues. The germline V gene encodes CDR1 SGHRS and CDR2 YFSETQ. With 1 base removed from V and 10 bases from J, the gap between germline ends came to 14 bases. The CDR3, as DNA: TGCGCCAGCAGCTTGAGGTGGATGGAGGTCTACACCTTC. Translation gives CASSLRWMEVYTF.

J is TRBJ1-2 and V is TRBV6-2 or TRBV6-3; D possibly corresponds to TRBD1 (5 bases). This CDR3 region has 16 residues. The V and J ends lost 5 bases and 0 bases respectively, with 16 bases between them. CDR1 and CDR2 from the germline V gene are MNHEY and SVGEGT. The CDR3 region is CASSKADTVTNYGYTF. In DNA, the CDR3 is TGTGCCAGCAGTAAGGCGGACACGGTCACTAACTATGGCTACACCTTC.

V usage is TRBV6-2 or TRBV6-3 and J usage is TRBJ1-4; 7 positions agree with TRBD1. This CDR3 contains 14 residues. Trimming took 6 bases from V and 7 from J; bases not matched to a gene: 8. Germline V CDR1 and CDR2: MNHEY, SVGEGT. The CDR3 DNA reads TGTGCCAGCAGCAGCCAGCAGGGGGGTGAAAAACTGTTTTTT. This translates into CASSSQQGGEKLFF.

This chain links TRBV11-2 with TRBJ2-5, with D possibly matching TRBD1 (6 bases). V shed 0 bases and J shed 5 bases, with 19 bases lying between them. Looked up from germline, CDR1 is SGHAT and CDR2 is FQNNGV. The CDR3 runs to 17 residues. CDR3 bases: TGTGCCAGCAGCTTAGATCTGCCCAGGGGAGTTAGGGAGACCCAGTACTTC. It is translated as CASSLDLPRGVRETQYF.

The chain recombines TRBV4-1 with TRBJ2-2, with D uncertain. Per the germline V gene, CDR1 is MGHRA and CDR2 is YSYEKL. The V end lost 3 bases, the J end lost 0 bases, and 8 bases lay between the germline ends. The CDR3 has 15 residues. The CDR3 region is CASSHEVTNTGELFF. CDR3 nucleotide sequence: TGCGCCAGCAGCCACGAGGTCACGAACACCGGGGAGCTGTTTTTT.

The chain recombines TRBV11-3 with TRBJ2-3; 8 bases match TRBD2. CDR3 length equals 17 residues. Losses at the gene ends were 1 base for V and 4 bases for J; bases not matched to a gene: 10. Germline V gene data show CDR1 as SGHNT and CDR2 as YENEEA. The CDR3 loop reads CASSLGVGSGIPDTQYF. In DNA, the CDR3 is TGTGCCAGCAGCTTAGGTGTCGGTAGCGGGATACCAGATACGCAGTATTTT.

The rearrangement joins TRBV18 to TRBJ2-5; 11 bases align to TRBD1. With V trimmed by 4 bases and J by 5 bases, 6 bases remained unmatched. The germline V gene encodes CDR1 KGHSH and CDR2 LQKENI. The CDR3 runs 15 residues. The CDR3 coding sequence is TGTGCCAGCTCACGAGGACAGGGGGCAGGGGAGACCCAGTACTTC. Amino acids: CASSRGQGAGETQYF.

This clone was seen a handful of times. The chain has TRBV12-5 and TRBJ2-1; 12 bases are shared with TRBD2. Unmatched junction bases numbered 23, after V lost 2 bases and J lost 6 bases. CDR3 size: 22 residues. CDR1 and CDR2 from the germline V gene are LGHNT and FRNRAP. CDR3 sequence: CASGLRLGHLLAGGPPSNEQFF. Written as DNA, the CDR3 is TGTGCTAGTGGTTTGCGTTTGGGGCACTTACTAGCGGGAGGCCCGCCTTCCAATGAGCAGTTCTTC.

V is TRBV7-2 and J is TRBJ1-2, with 9 positions matching TRBD1. J lost 2 bases, V lost 5 bases, and 3 bases had no gene match. From germline, CDR1 is SGHTA and CDR2 FQGNSA. The CDR3 contains 14 residues. The CDR3 nucleotides read TGTGCCAGCAGCCGGGGACAGGGAAACTATGGCTACACCTTC. It specifies CASSRGQGNYGYTF. Based on the CDR3 plus reference TRBV7-2 and TRBJ1-2, the full variable domain is GAGVSQSPSNKVTEKGKDVELRCDPISGHTALYWYRQSLGQGLEFLIYFQGNSAPDKSGLPSDRFSAERTGGSVSTLTIQRTQQEDSAVYLCASSRGQGNYGYTFGSGTRLTVV.

This chain connects TRBV6-5 to TRBJ2-7; TRBD2 is a possible D gene (5 bases). V lost 7 bases and J 0 bases, leaving 13 bases between the germline ends. This CDR3 region has 14 residues. Germline assignment: CDR1 MNHEY and CDR2 SVGAGI. The CDR3 sequence is CASNPRAGSYEQYF. CDR3 nucleotides: TGTGCCAGCAACCCGAGGGCCGGCTCCTACGAGCAGTACTTC.

This clone appeared a single time. This sequence joins TRBV4-2 and TRBJ2-1; 8 bases match TRBD1. V shed 4 bases and J 6 bases; nucleotides not matched to a gene: 8. Germline assignment: CDR1 LGHNA and CDR2 YNFKEQ. CDR3 length: 15 residues. The CDR3 sequence is CASSRGDRSFNEQFF. DNA of the CDR3: TGTGCCAGCAGCCGAGGGGACAGGAGCTTCAATGAGCAGTTCTTC.

The V call is TRBV27, the J call TRBJ1-1; D call uncertain. The CDR3 consists of 16 residues. V gave up 0 bases and J gave up 11 bases, with 22 bases separating them. In germline, CDR1 is MNHEY, CDR2 SMNVEV (reference sequence). CDR3 bases: TGTGCCAGCAGTTTATCGGTCGGGGTTTTGGGCCTCGGGGCTTTCTTT. Its translation: CASSLSVGVLGLGAFF.

This rearrangement joins TRBV9 to TRBJ1-2; TRBD1 agrees at 9 bases. Per the germline V gene, CDR1 is SGDLS and CDR2 is YYNGEE. The J segment lost 7 bases and the V segment lost 2 bases, leaving 6 bases of the junction unmatched. This CDR3 region has 14 residues. In DNA form, the CDR3 reads TGTGCCAGCAGCGTCGGACAGGGGATAGTTGGCTACACCTTC. Translating gives CASSVGQGIVGYTF.

V usage is TRBV5-8 and J usage is TRBJ2-5; 8 nucleotides align to TRBD1. The CDR3 loop spans 16 amino acids. Germline assignment: CDR1 SGHTS and CDR2 YDEGEE. With 3 bases clipped from V and 5 bases from J, the junction kept 12 bases outside the gene matches. The CDR3 coding sequence is TGTGCCAGCAGCTCCCCGACAGGGGCTCGGTCGGAGACCCAGTACTTC. This gives the protein CASSSPTGARSETQYF.

This rearrangement joins TRBV28 to TRBJ2-7, with TRBD1 identical over 8 bases. The CDR3 loop spans 14 amino acids. The junction had 7 bases not matched to a gene; V was cut back by 5 bases and J by 4 bases. Germline CDR1 MDHEN, CDR2 SYDVKM. For the CDR3, the DNA is TGTGCCAGCAGTGCCGGGACAGGTGGTTACGAGCAGTACTTC. It specifies CASSAGTGGYEQYF.

This rearrangement joins TRBV19 to TRBJ1-1; D unclear. The V end lost 6 bases, the J end lost 5 bases, and 13 bases lay between the germline ends. The V gene's germline CDR1 is LNHDA and CDR2 SQIVND (reference sequence). This CDR3 has 13 amino acids. CDR3 in amino acids: CASSLQVFTEAFF. For the CDR3, the DNA is TGTGCCAGTAGCTTGCAGGTTTTTACTGAAGCTTTCTTT.

The V and J genes are TRBV5-4 and TRBJ1-1, with 8 bases aligning to TRBD1. The CDR3 loop spans 15 amino acids. With 3 bases clipped from V and 0 bases from J, the junction kept 4 bases outside the gene matches. CDR1 and CDR2 (germline): SGHNT, YYREEE (reference sequence). CDR3 protein: CASSSPTGVNTEAFF. The DNA of the CDR3 is TGTGCCAGCAGCTCGCCGACAGGGGTGAACACTGAAGCTTTCTTT.

The rearrangement links TRBV28 to TRBJ2-1; TRBD2 matches at 10 bases. The CDR3 spans 15 residues. CDR1 and CDR2 from the germline V gene are MDHEN and SYDVKM. Germline trimming cut 6 bases from V and 4 bases from J; bases unmatched to any gene: 6. The CDR3 here is CASRGLAGAYNEQFF. The DNA of the CDR3 is TGTGCCAGCAGAGGTCTAGCGGGAGCTTACAATGAGCAGTTCTTC.

The chain is built from TRBV9 and TRBJ2-7; D perhaps matches TRBD2 (6 bases). V was cut by 0 bases and J by 3 bases, with 13 bases left in between. CDR1 SGDLS and CDR2 YYNGEE come from the germline V gene. The CDR3 covers 15 residues. CDR3 loop: CASSVGASEGYEQYF. CDR3 sequence (DNA): TGTGCCAGCAGCGTAGGGGCTAGCGAGGGCTACGAGCAGTACTTC.

This clone has only one observation. The chain recombines TRBV2 with TRBJ2-1, with 9 bases matching TRBD2. The CDR3 length is 13 residues. The V and J ends lost 6 bases and 9 bases, in that order; junction bases with no gene match: 6. Germline V CDR1 and CDR2: SNHLY, FYNNEI. CDR3: CASSLAGLAEQFF. In nucleotides, the CDR3 is TGTGCCAGCAGCCTAGCGGGGTTAGCTGAGCAGTTCTTC.

CDR3 in amino acids: CATSRDSGGTYEQYF. CDR3 DNA: TGTGCCACCAGCAGAGATTCAGGGGGGACGTACGAGCAGTACTTC. The chain couples TRBV15 to TRBJ2-7; D may be TRBD1 (7 bases). Germline V gives CDR1 LNHNV, CDR2 YYDKDF (reference sequence). Trimming took 0 bases from V and 4 from J, leaving 13 bases between them. CDR3 length: 15 residues.

The chain carries TRBV6-5 and TRBJ1-1; D gene ambiguous. V was trimmed by 2 bases and J by 8 bases, leaving 18 bases between them. CDR1 and CDR2 from the germline V gene are MNHEY and SVGAGI. There are 15 residues in the CDR3. The CDR3 protein is CASSYPQATGSEAFF. The CDR3 DNA is TGTGCCAGCAGTTACCCCCAGGCGACCGGTTCGGAAGCTTTCTTT.

J is TRBJ1-1 and V is TRBV3-1 (or the pseudogene TRBV3-2); TRBD1 might be the D (5 bases). CDR1 LGHDT and CDR2 YNNKEL come from the germline V gene (reference sequence). The V gene lost 0 bases and the J gene lost 1 base, with 18 bases spanning the gap. This CDR3 spans 18 amino acids. The CDR3 DNA follows: TGTGCCAGCAGCCAAGATATAGTTGGAGGGCAGGGGAACACTGAAGCTTTCTTT. It encodes CASSQDIVGGQGNTEAFF.

This clone was detected once. The rearrangement links TRBV11-2 to TRBJ2-3; D ambiguous. V was cut by 4 bases and J by 1 base, with 12 bases left in between. The CDR3 runs 15 residues. CDR1 is SGHAT and CDR2 is FQNNGV in the germline V gene. CDR3: CASSSLSPGTDTQYF. As DNA, the CDR3 is TGTGCCAGCAGCTCCTTGAGTCCTGGCACAGATACGCAGTATTTT.

V is TRBV6-2 or TRBV6-3 and J is TRBJ1-5; 8 bases are a match to TRBD1. The germline CDR1 and CDR2 sequences are MNHEY and SVGEGT. This CDR3 comprises 16 residues. V lost 5 bases, J lost 7 bases, and 13 bases stayed unmatched. DNA for the CDR3: TGTGCCAGCAGTGTCAGCTACACAGGGGGAACGCAGCCCCAGCATTTT. Translating gives CASSVSYTGGTQPQHF.

The rearrangement joins TRBV19 to TRBJ1-1; D remains unclear. Germline assignment: CDR1 LNHDA and CDR2 SQIVND (reference sequence). Between the trimmed V and J ends, which lost 3 bases and 1 base, there was a span of 9 bases. The length of the CDR3 is 14 residues. The CDR3 spells CASSISAGNTEAFF. The CDR3 coding sequence is TGTGCCAGTAGTATTAGCGCGGGGAACACTGAAGCTTTCTTT. The full variable domain, rest sourced from reference TRBV19 and TRBJ1-1, is DGGITQSPKYLFRKEGQNVTLSCEQNLNHDAMYWYRQDPGQGLRLIYYSQIVNDFQKGDIAEGYSVSREKKESFPLTVTSAQKNPTAFYLCASSISAGNTEAFFGQGTRLTVV.

The chain uses TRBV7-6 and TRBJ1-3; no clear D gene. V was trimmed by 3 bases and J by 0 bases, leaving 15 bases between them. From germline, CDR1 is SGHVS and CDR2 FNYEAQ. The CDR3 runs 17 residues. The CDR3 DNA reads as TGTGCCAGCAGCTTTCGCCCGGCAGGCGTCTCTGGAAACACCATATATTTT. Its protein product is CASSFRPAGVSGNTIYF.